Presented here are 18 T cell receptor beta chains from one specimen sequenced in a study of CD8 T cells in ankylosing spondylitis. General study points: A motif in TCR beta, a set of eight or nine highly homologous variants, appeared characteristic of ankylosing spondylitis blood.

TCRdb passed the 5' RACE reads through MiXCR, listing each CDR3 protein once. The sample holds 450,000 to 550,000 distinct CDR3 sequences; approximately 5% are singletons and the top ten take around 3.5%. These receptors have no known antigen. Sequenced sample: blood, either unsorted or a sorted T cell fraction (not recorded which). These receptors were taken from a male donor with ankylosing spondylitis.

This clonotype appeared many times. The germline gene is not matched at one end of the junction; a read error may be the cause. The chain combines TRBV7-7 with TRBJ2-1, with 11 bases lining up with TRBD2. This CDR3 is built from 15 residues. Germline V gives CDR1 SSHAT, CDR2 FNYEAQ (reference sequence). CDR3 bases: TGTGCTAGCAGTCCGGGACTAGCGGACAACAATGAGCAGTTCTTC. Translated: CASSPGLADNNEQFF.

This clonotype was found many times. The J gene is TRBJ2-5, the V gene TRBV27, with D unclear. This CDR3 region has 15 residues. The germline V and J ends were trimmed by 0 bases and 5 bases, with 13 bases remaining between them. In germline, CDR1 is MNHEY, CDR2 SMNVEV (reference sequence). The CDR3 nucleotides are TGTGCCAGCAGTTTATCGGCGGCCCCTCGGGAGACCCAGTACTTC. Its protein product is CASSLSAAPRETQYF.

This clonotype was counted many times. The CDR3 DNA reads TGTGCCAGCAGTCGTCAGGGCTATGGCTACACCTTC. As protein: CASSRQGYGYTF. This chain links TRBV12-3 or TRBV12-4 with TRBJ1-2; maybe TRBD1 (5 bases). Between the trimmed V and J ends, which lost 5 bases and 4 bases, there was a span of 8 bases. This CDR3 contains 12 residues.

This clonotype was seen repeatedly, ten times or more. The rearrangement joins TRBV28 to TRBJ1-1, with D tentatively TRBD1 (6 bases). Germline loops: CDR1 MDHEN, CDR2 SYDVKM. Trimming took off 1 base at V and 3 bases at J, with 9 bases between the two ends. This CDR3 comprises 14 residues. This CDR3 is CASSLLQGHTEAFF. The CDR3 DNA sequence: TGTGCCAGCAGTTTATTACAGGGCCACACTGAAGCTTTCTTT.

The sample holds many counts of this clonotype. This chain connects TRBV6-5 to TRBJ1-1; no clear D. The CDR3 runs 15 residues. V lost 0 bases and J lost 4, with 12 bases in between. The germline gives CDR1 MNHEY, CDR2 SVGAGI. The CDR3 DNA sequence: TGTGCCAGCAGTTACTCGGGAATAGATGCCACTGAAGCTTTCTTT. Translation gives CASSYSGIDATEAFF.

This clonotype was recorded many times. The chain combines TRBV20-1 with TRBJ1-2, with D uncertain. V was pared by 0 bases and J by 4 bases, with 9 bases between. Per germline, CDR1 DFQATT and CDR2 SNEGSKA (reference sequence). The CDR3 has 13 residues. CDR3 in DNA: TGCAGTGCTAGAGATCCGAGTAGCTATGGCTACACCTTC. As protein: CSARDPSSYGYTF.

This clonotype was counted many times. DNA of the CDR3: TGCAGCGTTGACCCAGGGGCTGGGGCCAACGTCCTGACTTTC. Amino acids: CSVDPGAGANVLTF. V gene TRBV29-1 combines with J gene TRBJ2-6; weak D call: TRBD1 (6 bases). Germline V CDR1 and CDR2: SQVTM, ANQGSEA. The V end was cut by 3 bases, the J end by 2 bases, with 8 bases between. The CDR3 consists of 14 residues.

The rearrangement links TRBV20-1 to TRBJ2-1; no reliable D call. The CDR3 sequence is 13 residues long. V was cut by 2 bases and J by 7 bases, with 12 bases left in between. The germline CDR1 and CDR2 sequences are DFQATT and SNEGSKA (reference sequence). The CDR3 reads CSARLTSKNEQFF. The CDR3 nucleotides read TGCAGTGCTAGACTGACTTCAAAAAATGAGCAGTTCTTC.

This clonotype has ten or more counts. The chain employs TRBV24-1 and TRBJ2-1; no reliable D call. The CDR3 has 16 amino acids. Trimming pared 0 bases from V and 0 bases from J, leaving 8 bases between. In germline, CDR1 is KGHDR, CDR2 SFDVKD. CDR3 DNA: TGTGCCACCAGTGATTTGGGTCGAAGCTCCTACAATGAGCAGTTCTTC. Translation: CATSDLGRSSYNEQFF.

This clonotype was counted ten times or more. V gene TRBV20-1 combines with J gene TRBJ2-7, with 9 bases fitting TRBD1. Looked up from germline, CDR1 is DFQATT and CDR2 is SNEGSKA (reference sequence). Trimming at V came to 5 bases and at J to 0 bases, leaving 2 bases not matched to a gene. The CDR3 is made up of 13 amino acids. CDR3 protein: CSARDRVSYEQYF. The CDR3 DNA sequence: TGCAGTGCTCGGGACAGGGTCTCCTACGAGCAGTACTTC.

The chain carries TRBV7-9 and TRBJ1-1; D possibly corresponds to TRBD1 (6 bases). V lost 5 bases to trimming and J lost 3 bases, with 19 bases between them. The V gene's germline CDR1 is SEHNR and CDR2 FQNEAQ (reference sequence). The CDR3 is made up of 16 amino acids. CDR3 nucleotides: TGTGCCAGCAGCCCCAGGGGTGGGAGTGGGTACACTGAAGCTTTCTTT. Its translation: CASSPRGGSGYTEAFF.

This clonotype has a count of ten or more. The chain links TRBV6-1 to TRBJ2-5, with D tentatively TRBD1 (6 bases). The CDR3 length is 14 residues. CDR1 and CDR2 from the germline V gene are MNHNS and SASEGT. Trimming took off 6 bases at V and 7 bases at J, with 18 bases between the two ends. The DNA for the CDR3 is TGTGCCAGCAGCCCCGGACAGTCCCCCGGGACCCAGTACTTC. Translating it yields CASSPGQSPGTQYF.

This clonotype was picked up a small number of times. The rearrangement uses TRBV3-1 and TRBJ2-2; D unclear. Trimming shortened V by 0 bases and J by 5 bases, and 13 bases separated the two germline ends. CDR1 and CDR2 from the germline V gene are LGHDT and YNNKEL (reference sequence). CDR3 size: 16 residues. The CDR3 protein is CASSQDDTVLTGELFF. The CDR3 coding sequence is TGTGCCAGCAGCCAAGACGACACCGTATTGACCGGGGAGCTGTTTTTT.

The chain employs TRBV10-3 and TRBJ2-7; D uncertain. The CDR3 length is 14 residues. V shed 7 bases and J shed 0 bases, with 13 bases lying between them. CDR1 is ENHRY and CDR2 is SYGVKD in the germline V gene. Here the CDR3 DNA reads TGTGCCATCAACCCCGGGTCGGGCTCCTACGAGCAGTACTTC. The encoded protein is CAINPGSGSYEQYF.

In this sample, this clonotype turned up many times. The J gene is TRBJ2-3, the V gene TRBV9; TRBD1 is a possible D gene (6 bases). Germline values: CDR1 SGDLS, CDR2 YYNGEE. The length of the CDR3 is 13 residues. Trimming removed 0 bases at V and 7 bases at J, with 9 bases between. The CDR3 bases are TGTGCCAGCAGCGTAGAGGACAGCTATACGCAGTATTTT. Protein product: CASSVEDSYTQYF.

This clonotype has ten or more counts. This chain links TRBV20-1 with TRBJ2-5, with 11 bases identical to TRBD2. V shed 5 bases and J 5 bases; nucleotides not matched to a gene: 4. CDR1 DFQATT and CDR2 SNEGSKA come from the germline V gene (reference sequence). The CDR3 sequence is 13 residues long. CDR3 protein: CSAFSGRAETQYF. CDR3 coding DNA: TGCAGTGCTTTTAGCGGGAGGGCCGAGACCCAGTACTTC.

There are a few counts of this clonotype. The chain is built from TRBV7-3 and TRBJ2-2, with D possibly being TRBD2 (5 bases). The germline V gene encodes CDR1 SGHTA and CDR2 FQGTGA. The V gene lost 5 bases and the J gene lost 0 bases, with 13 bases spanning the gap. The CDR3 runs to 16 residues. CDR3 DNA sequence: TGTGCCAGCAGCGCCGAGGGCGCTTCGAACACCGGGGAGCTGTTTTTT. It is translated as CASSAEGASNTGELFF.

This clonotype has ten or more counts. CDR3 amino acids: CASSVEPQGFYGYTF. CDR3 coding DNA: TGTGCCAGCAGCGTCGAGCCACAGGGATTCTATGGCTACACCTTC. The V call is TRBV9, the J call TRBJ1-2, with TRBD1 as a possible D gene (6 bases). The CDR3 runs 15 residues. With 2 bases removed from V and 4 bases from J, the gap between germline ends came to 15 bases. In germline, CDR1 is SGDLS, CDR2 YYNGEE.